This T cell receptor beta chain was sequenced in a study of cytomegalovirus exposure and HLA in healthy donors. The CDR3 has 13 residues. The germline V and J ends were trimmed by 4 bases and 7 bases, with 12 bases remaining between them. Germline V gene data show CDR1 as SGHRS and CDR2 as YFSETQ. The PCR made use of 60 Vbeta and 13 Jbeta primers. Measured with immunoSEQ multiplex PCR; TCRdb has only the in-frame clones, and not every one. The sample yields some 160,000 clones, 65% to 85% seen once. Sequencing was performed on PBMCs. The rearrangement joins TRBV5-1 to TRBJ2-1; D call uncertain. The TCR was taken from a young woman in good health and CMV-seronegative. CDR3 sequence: CASSLAPMNEQFF. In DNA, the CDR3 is TGCGCCAGCAGCCTGGCCCCTATGAATGAGCAGTTCTTC.